This T cell receptor beta chain was identified in a study of shared clonotypes between healthy human individuals. Points from the study as a whole: Larger estimated richness was generally recorded for naive subsets relative to memory subsets. A small donor pool kept down the genetic and exposure-history diversity that was represented.

Replicate PCRs from sorted subsets contained approximately 200 ng DNA, which is 29,000 or so T cell genomes. In the authors' methods: Filtering differed for immunoSEQ, which gave only junction sequences without quality scores. Repertoires were generated with immunoSEQ multiplex PCR, while TCRdb's copy carries only in-frame clones and drops some. That table is the source of V, J and clone size, and D and trimming were worked out from the DNA. The table shows 2 million to 2.5 million clones, with about 95% occurring only once. There are 13 residues in the CDR3. The V end was cut by 3 bases, the J end by 11 bases, with 16 bases between. From germline, CDR1 is MNHEY and CDR2 SVGAGI. Terminally differentiated effector memory CD45RA+ cells were excluded by CCR7 positive selection of CD45RO-negative cells. Worth noting for this clone: Its antigen is undetermined.

This TCR was recovered from a man aged 18 to 29 in good health. Sequences were obtained from naive CD8+ T cells sorted from blood. The rearrangement joins TRBV6-5 to TRBJ1-1; D might be TRBD1 (5 bases). The CDR3 is CASSYTGLSGAFF. The CDR3 coding sequence is TGTGCCAGCAGTTATACCGGCCTCTCAGGGGCTTTCTTT.